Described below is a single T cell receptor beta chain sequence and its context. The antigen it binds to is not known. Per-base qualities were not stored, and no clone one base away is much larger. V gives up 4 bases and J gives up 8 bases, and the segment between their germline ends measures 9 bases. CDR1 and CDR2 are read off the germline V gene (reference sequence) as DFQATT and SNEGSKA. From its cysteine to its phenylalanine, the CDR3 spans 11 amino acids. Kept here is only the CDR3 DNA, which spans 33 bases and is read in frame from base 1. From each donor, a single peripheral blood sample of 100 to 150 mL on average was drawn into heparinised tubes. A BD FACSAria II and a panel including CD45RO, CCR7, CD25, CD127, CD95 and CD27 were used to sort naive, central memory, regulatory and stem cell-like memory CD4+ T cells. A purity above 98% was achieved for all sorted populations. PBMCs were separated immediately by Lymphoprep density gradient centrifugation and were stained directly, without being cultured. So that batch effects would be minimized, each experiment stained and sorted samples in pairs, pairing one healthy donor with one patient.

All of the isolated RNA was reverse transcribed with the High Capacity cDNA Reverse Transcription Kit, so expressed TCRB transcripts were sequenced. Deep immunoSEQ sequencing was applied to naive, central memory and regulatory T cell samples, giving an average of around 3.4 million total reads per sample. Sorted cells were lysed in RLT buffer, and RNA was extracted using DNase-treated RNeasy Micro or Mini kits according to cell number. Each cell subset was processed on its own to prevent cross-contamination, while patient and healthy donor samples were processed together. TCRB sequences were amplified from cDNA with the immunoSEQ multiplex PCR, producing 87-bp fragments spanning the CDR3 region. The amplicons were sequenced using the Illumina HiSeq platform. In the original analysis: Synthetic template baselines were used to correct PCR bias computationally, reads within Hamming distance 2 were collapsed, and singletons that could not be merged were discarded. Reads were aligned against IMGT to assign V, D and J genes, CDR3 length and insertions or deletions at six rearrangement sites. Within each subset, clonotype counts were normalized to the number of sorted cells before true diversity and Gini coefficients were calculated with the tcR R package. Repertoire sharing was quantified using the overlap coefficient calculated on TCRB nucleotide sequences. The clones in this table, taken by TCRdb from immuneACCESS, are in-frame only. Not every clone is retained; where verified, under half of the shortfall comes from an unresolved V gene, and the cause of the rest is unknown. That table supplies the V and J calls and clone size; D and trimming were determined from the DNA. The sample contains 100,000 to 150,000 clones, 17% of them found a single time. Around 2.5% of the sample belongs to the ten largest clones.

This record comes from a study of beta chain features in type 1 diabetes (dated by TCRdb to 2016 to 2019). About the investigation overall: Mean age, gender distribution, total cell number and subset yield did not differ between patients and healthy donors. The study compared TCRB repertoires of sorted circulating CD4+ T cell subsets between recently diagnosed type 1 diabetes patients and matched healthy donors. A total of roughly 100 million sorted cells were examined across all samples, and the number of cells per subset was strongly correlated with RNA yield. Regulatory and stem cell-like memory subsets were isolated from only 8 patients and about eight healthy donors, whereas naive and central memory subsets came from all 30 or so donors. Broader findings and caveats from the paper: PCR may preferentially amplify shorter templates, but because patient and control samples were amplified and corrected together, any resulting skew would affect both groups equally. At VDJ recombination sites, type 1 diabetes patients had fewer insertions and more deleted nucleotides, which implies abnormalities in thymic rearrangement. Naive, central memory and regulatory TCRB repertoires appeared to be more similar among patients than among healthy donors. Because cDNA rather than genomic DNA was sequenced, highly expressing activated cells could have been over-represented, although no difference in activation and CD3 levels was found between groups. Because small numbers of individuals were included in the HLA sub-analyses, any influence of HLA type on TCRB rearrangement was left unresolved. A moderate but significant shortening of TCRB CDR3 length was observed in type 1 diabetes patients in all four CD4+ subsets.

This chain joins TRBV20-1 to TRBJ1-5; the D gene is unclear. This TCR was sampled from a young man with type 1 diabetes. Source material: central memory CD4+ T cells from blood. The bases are TGCAGTGCTACCGCGGGGAAGCCCCAGCATTTT. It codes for CSATAGKPQHF.